This T cell receptor (beta chain) was retrieved from a study of vaccination and CD4 T cells after COVID-19. Whole-study context: Post-COVID samples had a sampling time that fell a median roughly 92 days after diagnosis (range 35 to 161).

This CDR3 has 14 residues. CDR1 and CDR2 (germline): DFQATT, SNEGSKA (reference sequence). Trimming stripped 6 bases from V and 0 bases from J, with 12 bases between. Sequenced with the Oncomine TCR Beta short-read assay was DNA taken from cultured CD4+ T cells. TCRdb passed the PCR reads through MiXCR, listing each CDR3 protein once. This sample has under 25,000 distinct CDR3 sequences, with roughly 40% found just once. Treatment: roughly nine-day PBMC culture with coronavirus spike peptide pools or control peptides (ViraFEST assay). In its sample, this clonotype was seen a few times. Its antigen is undetermined.

This TCR was recovered from a human donor who had recovered from COVID-19. V is TRBV20-1 and J is TRBJ2-1; D is ambiguous. Sequencing used CD4+ T cells from blood, cultured in vitro, obtained after SARS-CoV-2 vaccination. The CDR3 sequence is CSAERTVSYNEQFF. The DNA of the CDR3 is TGCAGTGCCGAACGTACGGTCTCCTACAATGAGCAGTTCTTC.